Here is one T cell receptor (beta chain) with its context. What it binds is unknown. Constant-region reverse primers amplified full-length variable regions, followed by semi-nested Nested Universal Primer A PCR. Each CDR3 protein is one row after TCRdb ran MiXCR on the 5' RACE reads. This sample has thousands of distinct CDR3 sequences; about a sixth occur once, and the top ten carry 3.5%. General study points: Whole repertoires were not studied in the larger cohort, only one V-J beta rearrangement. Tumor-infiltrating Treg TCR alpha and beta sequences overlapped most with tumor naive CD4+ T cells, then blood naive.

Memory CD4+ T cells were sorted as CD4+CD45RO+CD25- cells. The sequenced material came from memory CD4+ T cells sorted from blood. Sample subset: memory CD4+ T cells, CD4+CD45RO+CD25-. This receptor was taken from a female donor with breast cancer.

The CDR3 coding sequence is TGTGCCAGCAGACGAGGGGGGGCCGAGGAGACCCAGTACTTC. This translates into CASRRGGAEETQYF. The chain has TRBV7-2 and TRBJ2-5; possibly TRBD2 for D (7 bases). This CDR3 contains 14 residues. V was pared by 6 bases and J by 5 bases, with 16 bases between. Germline V gene data show CDR1 as SGHTA and CDR2 as FQGNSA.